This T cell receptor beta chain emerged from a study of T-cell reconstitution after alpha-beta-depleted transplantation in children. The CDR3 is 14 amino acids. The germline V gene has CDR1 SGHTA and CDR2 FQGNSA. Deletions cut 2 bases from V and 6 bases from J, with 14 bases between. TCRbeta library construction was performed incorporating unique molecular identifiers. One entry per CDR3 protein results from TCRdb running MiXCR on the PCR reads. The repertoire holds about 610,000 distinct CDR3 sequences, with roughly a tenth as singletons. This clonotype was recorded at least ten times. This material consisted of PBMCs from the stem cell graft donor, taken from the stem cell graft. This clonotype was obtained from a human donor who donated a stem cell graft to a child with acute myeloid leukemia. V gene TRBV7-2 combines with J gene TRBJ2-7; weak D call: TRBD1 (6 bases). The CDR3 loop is CASSLMVGASEQYF. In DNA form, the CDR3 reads TGTGCCAGCAGCTTAATGGTGGGGGCCTCCGAGCAGTACTTC.